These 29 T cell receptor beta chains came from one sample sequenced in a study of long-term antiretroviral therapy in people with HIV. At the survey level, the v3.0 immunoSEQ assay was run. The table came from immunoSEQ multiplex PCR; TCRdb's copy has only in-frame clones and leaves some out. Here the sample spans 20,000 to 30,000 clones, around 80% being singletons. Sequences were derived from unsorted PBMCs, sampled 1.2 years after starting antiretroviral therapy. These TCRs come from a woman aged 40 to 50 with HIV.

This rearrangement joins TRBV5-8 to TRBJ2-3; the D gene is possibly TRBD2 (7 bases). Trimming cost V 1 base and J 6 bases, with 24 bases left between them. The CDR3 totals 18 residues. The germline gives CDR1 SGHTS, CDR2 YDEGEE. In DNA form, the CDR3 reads TGTGCCAGCAGCTTGTATATTTTCGCGGGGGCCTCCACGGATACGCAGTATTTT. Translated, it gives CASSLYIFAGASTDTQYF.

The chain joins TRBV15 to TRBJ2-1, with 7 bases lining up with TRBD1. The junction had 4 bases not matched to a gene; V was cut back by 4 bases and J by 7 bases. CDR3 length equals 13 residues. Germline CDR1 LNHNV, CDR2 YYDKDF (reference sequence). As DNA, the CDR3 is TGTGCCACCAGCATATACAGGGGTAATGAGCAGTTCTTC. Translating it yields CATSIYRGNEQFF.

The CDR3, as DNA: TGCGCCAGCAGCTTCGACGGAGAGAACACTGAAGCTTTCTTT. This translates into CASSFDGENTEAFF. The V gene is TRBV5-1, the J gene TRBJ1-1; D gene ambiguous. Germline assignment: CDR1 SGHRS and CDR2 YFSETQ. Trimming removed 2 bases from V and 1 base from J, with 9 bases in between. This CDR3 has 14 residues. Drawing the rest from reference TRBV5-1 and TRBJ1-1, the complete variable domain is KAGVTQTPRYLIKTRGQQVTLSCSPISGHRSVSWYQQTPGQGLQFLFEYFSETQRNKGNFPGRFSGRQFSNSRSEMNVSTLELGDSALYLCASSFDGENTEAFFGQGTRLTVV.

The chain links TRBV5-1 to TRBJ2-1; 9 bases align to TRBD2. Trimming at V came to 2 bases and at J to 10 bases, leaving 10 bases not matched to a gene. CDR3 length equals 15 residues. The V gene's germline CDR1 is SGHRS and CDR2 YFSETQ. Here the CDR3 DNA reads TGCGCCAGCAGCTTTTCTAGCGGGGTGACAACCGAGCAGTTCTTC. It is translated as CASSFSSGVTTEQFF. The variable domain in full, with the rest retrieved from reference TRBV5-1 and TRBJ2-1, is KAGVTQTPRYLIKTRGQQVTLSCSPISGHRSVSWYQQTPGQGLQFLFEYFSETQRNKGNFPGRFSGRQFSNSRSEMNVSTLELGDSALYLCASSFSSGVTTEQFFGPGTRLTVL.

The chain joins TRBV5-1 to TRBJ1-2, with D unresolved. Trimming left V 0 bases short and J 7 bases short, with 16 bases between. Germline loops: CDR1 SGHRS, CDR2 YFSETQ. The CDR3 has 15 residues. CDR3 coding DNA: TGCGCCAGCAGCTTGGTAATAGGAGGGAGTCTTGGCTACACCTTC. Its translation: CASSLVIGGSLGYTF.

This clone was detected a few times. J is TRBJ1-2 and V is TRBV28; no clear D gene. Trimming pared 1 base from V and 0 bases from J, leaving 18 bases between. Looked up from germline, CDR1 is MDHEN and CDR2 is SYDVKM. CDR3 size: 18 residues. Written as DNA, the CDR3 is TGTGCCAGCAGTTTATTTGGCCCTCAGTTCACAACTAACTATGGCTACACCTTC. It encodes CASSLFGPQFTTNYGYTF.

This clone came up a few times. The CDR3 loop reads CASSSEGRGFQPQHF. The CDR3 nucleotides are TGTGCCAGCAGCTCAGAGGGACGAGGATTCCAGCCCCAGCATTTT. The chain couples TRBV7-2 to TRBJ1-5, with D perhaps matching TRBD1 (5 bases). Trimming left V 4 bases short and J 7 bases short, with 17 bases between. CDR1 and CDR2 from the germline V gene are SGHTA and FQGNSA. This CDR3 has 15 amino acids.

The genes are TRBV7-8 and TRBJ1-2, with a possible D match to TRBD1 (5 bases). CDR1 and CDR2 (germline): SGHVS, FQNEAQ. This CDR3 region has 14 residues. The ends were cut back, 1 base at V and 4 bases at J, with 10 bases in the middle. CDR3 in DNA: TGTGCCAGCAGCTTAGAGCGGGGCGCCTATGGCTACACCTTC. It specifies CASSLERGAYGYTF.

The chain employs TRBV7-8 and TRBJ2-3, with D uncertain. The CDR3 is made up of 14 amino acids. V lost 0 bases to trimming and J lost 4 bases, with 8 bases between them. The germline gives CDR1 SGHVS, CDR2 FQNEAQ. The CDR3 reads CASSLAGSADTQYF. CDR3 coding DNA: TGTGCCAGCAGCTTAGCGGGATCCGCAGATACGCAGTATTTT.

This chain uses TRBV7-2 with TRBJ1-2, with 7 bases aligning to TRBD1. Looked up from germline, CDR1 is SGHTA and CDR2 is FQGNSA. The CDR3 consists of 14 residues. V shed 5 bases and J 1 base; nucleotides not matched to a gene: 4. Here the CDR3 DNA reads TGTGCCAGCAGCAACGACAGGGTTAACTATGGCTACACCTTC. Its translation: CASSNDRVNYGYTF.

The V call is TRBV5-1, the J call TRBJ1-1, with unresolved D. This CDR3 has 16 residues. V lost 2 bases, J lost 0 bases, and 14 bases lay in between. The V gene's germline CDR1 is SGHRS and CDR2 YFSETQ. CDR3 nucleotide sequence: TGCGCCAGCAGCTTCTCCTTCGACAACTTGAACACTGAAGCTTTCTTT. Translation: CASSFSFDNLNTEAFF. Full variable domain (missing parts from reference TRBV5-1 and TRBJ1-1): KAGVTQTPRYLIKTRGQQVTLSCSPISGHRSVSWYQQTPGQGLQFLFEYFSETQRNKGNFPGRFSGRQFSNSRSEMNVSTLELGDSALYLCASSFSFDNLNTEAFFGQGTRLTVV.

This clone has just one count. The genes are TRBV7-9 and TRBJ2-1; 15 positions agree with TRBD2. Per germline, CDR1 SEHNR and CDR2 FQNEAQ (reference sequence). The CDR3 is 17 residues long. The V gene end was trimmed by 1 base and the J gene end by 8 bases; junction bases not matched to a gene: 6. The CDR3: CASSLGTSGGAFYEQFF. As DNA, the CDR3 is TGTGCCAGCAGCTTAGGGACTAGCGGGGGGGCCTTTTATGAGCAGTTCTTC.

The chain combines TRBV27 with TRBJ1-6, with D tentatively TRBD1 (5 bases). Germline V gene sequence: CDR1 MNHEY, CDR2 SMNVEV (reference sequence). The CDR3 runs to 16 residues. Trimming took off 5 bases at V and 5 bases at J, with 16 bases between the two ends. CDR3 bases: TGTGCCAGCAGTCCCCTTCCGGGACCCGATAATTCACCCCTCCACTTT. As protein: CASSPLPGPDNSPLHF.

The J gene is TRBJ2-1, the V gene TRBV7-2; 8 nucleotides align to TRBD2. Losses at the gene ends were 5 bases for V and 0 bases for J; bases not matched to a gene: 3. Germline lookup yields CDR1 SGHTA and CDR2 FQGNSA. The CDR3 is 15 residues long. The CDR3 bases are TGTGCCAGCAGCCGGGGGGGAAACTCCTACAATGAGCAGTTCTTC. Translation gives CASSRGGNSYNEQFF.

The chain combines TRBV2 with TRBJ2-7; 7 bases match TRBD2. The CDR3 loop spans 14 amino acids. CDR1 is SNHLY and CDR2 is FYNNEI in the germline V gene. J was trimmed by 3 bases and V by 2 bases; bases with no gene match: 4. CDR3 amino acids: CASSELAELYEQYF. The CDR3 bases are TGTGCCAGCAGTGAACTAGCGGAGCTCTACGAGCAGTACTTC. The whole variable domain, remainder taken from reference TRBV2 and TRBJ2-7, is EPEVTQTPSHQVTQMGQEVILRCVPISNHLYFYWYRQILGQKVEFLVSFYNNEISEKSEIFDDQFSVERPDGSNFTLKIRSTKLEDSAMYFCASSELAELYEQYFGPGTRLTVT.

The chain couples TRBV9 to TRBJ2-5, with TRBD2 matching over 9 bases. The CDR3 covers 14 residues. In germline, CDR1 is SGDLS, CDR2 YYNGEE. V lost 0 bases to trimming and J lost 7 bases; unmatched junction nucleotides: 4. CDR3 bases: TGTGCCAGCAGCGTAGAGACTAGCGGAGGGACCCAGTACTTC. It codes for CASSVETSGGTQYF.

The CDR3 bases are TGTGCCAGCAGCGGTGGACAGCACAATGAGCAGTTCTTC. Encoded protein: CASSGGQHNEQFF. The gene calls are TRBV5-4 and TRBJ2-1; maybe TRBD1 (6 bases). There are 13 residues in the CDR3. Trimming removed 4 bases at V and 5 bases at J, with 10 bases between. Germline CDR1 reads SGHNT; CDR2 reads YYREEE (reference sequence).

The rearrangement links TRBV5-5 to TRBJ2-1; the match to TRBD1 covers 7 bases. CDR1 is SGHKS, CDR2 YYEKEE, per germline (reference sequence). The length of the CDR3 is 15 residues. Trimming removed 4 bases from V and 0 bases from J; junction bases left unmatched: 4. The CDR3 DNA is TGTGCCAGCAGCCAGACAGGGAACTCCTACAATGAGCAGTTCTTC. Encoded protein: CASSQTGNSYNEQFF.

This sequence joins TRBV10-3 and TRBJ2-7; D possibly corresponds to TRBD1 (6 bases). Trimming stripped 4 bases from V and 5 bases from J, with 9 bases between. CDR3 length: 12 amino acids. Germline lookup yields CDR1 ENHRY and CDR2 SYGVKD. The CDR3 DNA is TGTGCCATCAGTGGCAGGGGCCACGAGCAGTACTTC. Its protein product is CAISGRGHEQYF.

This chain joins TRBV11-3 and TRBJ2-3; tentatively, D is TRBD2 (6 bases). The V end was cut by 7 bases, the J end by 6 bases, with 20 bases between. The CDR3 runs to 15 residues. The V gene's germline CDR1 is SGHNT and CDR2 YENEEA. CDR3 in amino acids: CASTSPLGAGDTQYF. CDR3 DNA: TGTGCCAGCACCTCCCCGCTCGGGGCGGGGGATACGCAGTATTTT. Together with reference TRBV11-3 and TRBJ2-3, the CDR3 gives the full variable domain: EAGVVQSPRYKIIEKKQPVAFWCNPISGHNTLYWYLQNLGQGPELLIRYENEEAVDDSQLPKDRFSAERLKGVDSTLKIQPAELGDSAVYLCASTSPLGAGDTQYFGPGTRLTVL.

CDR3: CASSFTVNQPQHF. DNA for the CDR3: TGCGCCAGCAGCTTTACAGTCAATCAGCCCCAGCATTTT. This chain connects TRBV5-1 to TRBJ1-5; D unclear. Germline CDR1 reads SGHRS; CDR2 reads YFSETQ. This CDR3 spans 13 amino acids. V was pared by 2 bases and J by 3 bases, with 6 bases between.

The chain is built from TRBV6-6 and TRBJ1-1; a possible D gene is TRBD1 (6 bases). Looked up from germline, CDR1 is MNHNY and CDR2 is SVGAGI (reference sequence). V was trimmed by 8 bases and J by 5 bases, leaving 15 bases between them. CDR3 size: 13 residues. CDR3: CASSAGGGTEAFF. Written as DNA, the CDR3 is TGTGCCAGCTCTGCCGGGGGCGGGACTGAAGCTTTCTTT.

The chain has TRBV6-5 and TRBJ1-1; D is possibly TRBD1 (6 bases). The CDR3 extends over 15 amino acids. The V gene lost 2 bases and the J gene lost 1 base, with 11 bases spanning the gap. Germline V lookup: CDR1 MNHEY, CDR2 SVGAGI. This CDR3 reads CASSYAVQGNTEAFF. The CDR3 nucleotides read TGTGCCAGCAGTTACGCCGTACAGGGGAACACTGAAGCTTTCTTT.

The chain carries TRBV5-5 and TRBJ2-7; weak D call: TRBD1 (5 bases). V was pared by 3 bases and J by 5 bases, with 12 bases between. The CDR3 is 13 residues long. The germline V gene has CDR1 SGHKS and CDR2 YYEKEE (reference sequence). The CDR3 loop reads CASSSDIKDEQYF. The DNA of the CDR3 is TGTGCCAGCAGCTCGGACATAAAGGACGAGCAGTACTTC.

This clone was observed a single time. This chain's CDR3 is CASSYGQGTDTQYF. For the CDR3, the DNA is TGTGCCAGCAGTTACGGTCAGGGCACAGATACGCAGTATTTT. The chain recombines TRBV6-5 with TRBJ2-3, with unresolved D. Germline V gene data show CDR1 as MNHEY and CDR2 as SVGAGI. There are 14 residues in the CDR3. V was cut by 2 bases and J by 1 base, with 7 bases left in between.

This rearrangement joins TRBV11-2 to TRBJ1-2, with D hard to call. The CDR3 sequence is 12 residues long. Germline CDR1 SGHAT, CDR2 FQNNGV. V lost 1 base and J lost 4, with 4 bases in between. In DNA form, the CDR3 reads TGTGCCAGCAGCTTAGGACTCTATGGCTACACCTTC. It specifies CASSLGLYGYTF.

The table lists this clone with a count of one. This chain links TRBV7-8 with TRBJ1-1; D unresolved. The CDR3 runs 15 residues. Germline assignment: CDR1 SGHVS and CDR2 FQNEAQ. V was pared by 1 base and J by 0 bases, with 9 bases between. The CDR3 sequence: CASSLEWALNTEAFF. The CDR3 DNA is TGTGCCAGCAGCTTAGAATGGGCACTGAACACTGAAGCTTTCTTT.

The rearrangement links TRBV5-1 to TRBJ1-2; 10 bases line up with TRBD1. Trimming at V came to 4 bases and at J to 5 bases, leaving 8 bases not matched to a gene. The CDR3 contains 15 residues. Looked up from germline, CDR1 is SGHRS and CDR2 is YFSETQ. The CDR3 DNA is TGCGCCAGCAGCATGGGACAGGGGATGACTTATGGCTACACCTTC. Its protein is CASSMGQGMTYGYTF.

In DNA, the CDR3 is TGCGCCAGCAGTGAGGAGTCAGCGGGTCGCTACGAGCAGTACTTC. It translates to CASSEESAGRYEQYF. The genes are TRBV10-1 and TRBJ2-7; perhaps TRBD2 as D (6 bases). V lost 2 bases and J 3 bases, leaving 14 bases between the germline ends. CDR3 length equals 15 residues. The germline V gene has CDR1 WNHNN and CDR2 SYGVQD (reference sequence).